The 27 T cell receptor beta chains listed next were all sequenced from one sample in a study of Tregs in tolerant kidney transplant recipients. Produced via immunoSEQ multiplex PCR; TCRdb's table is partial and in-frame only. The data show over 50,000 clones, roughly 88% seen once. The sequencing here drew on Tregs from blood, taken before the transplant. The source of these receptors is a human donor who received a combined kidney and bone marrow transplant.

The rearrangement uses TRBV6-5 and TRBJ2-2; TRBD2 agrees at 7 bases. With V trimmed by 8 bases and J by 0 bases, 0 bases remained unmatched. The CDR3 is made up of 13 amino acids. The V gene's germline CDR1 is MNHEY and CDR2 SVGAGI. CDR3 residues: CASAGANTGELFF. The DNA of the CDR3 is TGTGCCAGCGCGGGAGCGAACACCGGGGAGCTGTTTTTT.

The CDR3 DNA sequence: TGTGCCAGCAGTAATCCTGACGGCTACACCTTC. Translating it yields CASSNPDGYTF. V usage is TRBV6-1 and J usage is TRBJ1-2, with D hard to call. Germline V gene lookup returns CDR1 MNHNS and CDR2 SASEGT. The CDR3 totals 11 residues. V lost 5 bases and J 8 bases, leaving 9 bases between the germline ends.

The chain employs TRBV5-1 and TRBJ2-1; D not certain. The germline CDR1 and CDR2 sequences are SGHRS and YFSETQ. This CDR3 has 14 residues. Trimming cost V 0 bases and J 3 bases, with 7 bases left between them. The CDR3 DNA sequence: TGCGCCAGCAGCTTGGGTGGGGACTACAATGAGCAGTTCTTC. Its protein is CASSLGGDYNEQFF.

V usage is TRBV5-4 and J usage is TRBJ2-1; D is unclear. V was clipped by 2 bases and J by 8 bases, with 14 bases between them. CDR3 length: 14 residues. Per the germline V gene, CDR1 is SGHNT and CDR2 is YYREEE (reference sequence). CDR3 in amino acids: CASSFDGTDHEQFF. DNA of the CDR3: TGTGCCAGCAGCTTCGACGGAACGGACCATGAGCAGTTCTTC.

The chain recombines TRBV9 with TRBJ1-1; TRBD1 matches 9 bases. Germline values: CDR1 SGDLS, CDR2 YYNGEE. V was clipped by 7 bases and J by 5 bases; unmatched bases: 12. The CDR3 runs to 15 residues. DNA for the CDR3: TGTGCCAGCGGCCCAGGGGGGACAGGGAGGACTGAAGCTTTCTTT. This codes for CASGPGGTGRTEAFF.

V and J are TRBV6-1 and TRBJ2-3; no reliable D call. The CDR3 runs to 13 residues. Germline lookup yields CDR1 MNHNS and CDR2 SASEGT. With 9 bases removed from V and 0 bases from J, the gap between germline ends came to 10 bases. The CDR3 DNA sequence: TGTGCCAGTTGGCGGTCTAGCACAGATACGCAGTATTTT. It codes for CASWRSSTDTQYF.

V usage is TRBV5-1 and J usage is TRBJ1-2, with 8 bases identical to TRBD1. V shed 0 bases and J 8 bases; nucleotides not matched to a gene: 12. This CDR3 is built from 16 residues. Germline V CDR1 and CDR2: SGHRS, YFSETQ. The CDR3 protein is CASSLVGRDRGGGYTF. The CDR3 nucleotides are TGCGCCAGCAGCTTGGTTGGAAGAGACAGGGGTGGCGGCTACACCTTC.

V gene TRBV4-3 combines with J gene TRBJ2-1; D unclear. Trimming left V 1 base short and J 6 bases short, with 13 bases between. The germline V gene encodes CDR1 LGHNA and CDR2 YSLEER. This CDR3 is 15 amino acids long. In nucleotides, the CDR3 is TGCGCCAGCAGCCAAGTTGTCCAGTCAGTCAATGAGCAGTTCTTC. Translating it yields CASSQVVQSVNEQFF.

The chain recombines TRBV7-2 with TRBJ2-3; possibly TRBD1 or TRBD2 for D (5 bases each). Germline-derived CDR1 and CDR2 are SGHTA and FQGNSA. V lost 1 base, J lost 2 bases, and 13 bases lay in between. This CDR3 is built from 16 residues. The CDR3 nucleotides are TGTGCCAGCAGCTTAGGAGGGCAGGGCTCCACAGATACGCAGTATTTT. Translated: CASSLGGQGSTDTQYF. Using reference TRBV7-2 and TRBJ2-3 for the parts outside the CDR3, the full variable domain is GAGVSQSPSNKVTEKGKDVELRCDPISGHTALYWYRQSLGQGLEFLIYFQGNSAPDKSGLPSDRFSAERTGGSVSTLTIQRTQQEDSAVYLCASSLGGQGSTDTQYFGPGTRLTVL.

This clone was found a few times. The chain joins TRBV30 to TRBJ2-5; TRBD1 matches 8 bases. The CDR3 covers 13 residues. The V and J ends lost 5 bases and 2 bases, in that order; junction bases with no gene match: 4. CDR1 is GTSNPN and CDR2 is SVGIG in the germline V gene (reference sequence). The CDR3 nucleotides are TGTGCCTGGGGTAGGGACAGGCAAGAGACCCAGTACTTC. Its protein product is CAWGRDRQETQYF.

This clone was observed a handful of times. The chain combines TRBV6-1 with TRBJ1-2, with no clear D. Trimming took off 1 base at V and 4 bases at J, with 4 bases between the two ends. In germline, CDR1 is MNHNS, CDR2 SASEGT. This CDR3 is built from 12 residues. CDR3 bases: TGTGCCAGCAGTGAAGGAGTCTATGGCTACACCTTC. Its protein product is CASSEGVYGYTF.

This clone came up a few times. The rearrangement links TRBV6-1 to TRBJ1-2, with TRBD1 matching 8 bases. The CDR3 length is 15 residues. Trimming cost V 3 bases and J 4 bases; bases outside gene matches: 7. Germline V CDR1 and CDR2: MNHNS, SASEGT. CDR3 sequence reads: CASSEGQEPLYGYTF. CDR3 in DNA: TGTGCCAGCAGTGAGGGACAGGAGCCACTCTATGGCTACACCTTC.

This chain joins TRBV6-6 and TRBJ2-7; possible D gene TRBD2, 6 bases. The CDR3 has 13 amino acids. The germline V gene encodes CDR1 MNHNY and CDR2 SVGAGI (reference sequence). V was cut by 8 bases and J by 6 bases, with 17 bases left in between. CDR3 in DNA: TGTGCCAGCGGGGACTGGACGAGATCCGAGCAGTACTTC. It translates to CASGDWTRSEQYF.

The chain combines TRBV5-6 with TRBJ2-3; D tentatively reads TRBD1 or TRBD2 (6 bases each). There are 14 residues in the CDR3. Trimming stripped 5 bases from V and 4 bases from J, with 14 bases between. Germline V CDR1 and CDR2: SGHDT, YYEEEE. The chain's CDR3 is CASSPRGEADTQYF. The CDR3 nucleotides read TGTGCCAGCAGTCCGAGGGGGGAGGCAGATACGCAGTATTTT.

This clone was picked up a small number of times. The chain has TRBV19 and TRBJ2-1; 10 positions match TRBD2. This CDR3 region has 15 residues. In germline, CDR1 is LNHDA, CDR2 SQIVND (reference sequence). V lost 6 bases and J lost 6; bases outside the gene matches: 8. This CDR3 reads CASRPSGRWGNEQFF. Written as DNA, the CDR3 is TGTGCCAGTAGGCCTAGCGGGAGATGGGGCAATGAGCAGTTCTTC.

The chain joins TRBV6-5 to TRBJ1-2; D remains unclear. Trimming took 0 bases from V and 4 from J, leaving 6 bases between them. The CDR3 has 13 amino acids. CDR1 MNHEY and CDR2 SVGAGI come from the germline V gene. CDR3 in DNA: TGTGCCAGCAGTTACTCTGGTGGCTATGGCTACACCTTC. Translation: CASSYSGGYGYTF.

The genes are TRBV7-2 and TRBJ2-4, with D possibly matching TRBD1 (6 bases). The CDR3 is 14 residues long. CDR1 and CDR2 (germline): SGHTA, FQGNSA. The V and J ends lost 2 bases and 8 bases respectively, with 13 bases between them. Written as DNA, the CDR3 is TGTGCCAGCAGCTTAAACGGACAGAGGGACATTCAGTACTTC. As protein: CASSLNGQRDIQYF.

J is TRBJ2-5 and V is TRBV18, with 9 bases lining up with TRBD2. Germline V CDR1 and CDR2: KGHSH, LQKENI. The CDR3 contains 18 residues. V was clipped by 0 bases and J by 5 bases; unmatched bases: 13. The CDR3 DNA sequence: TGTGCCAGCTCACCACCGACGGCCTTTAGCGGGAGTGGGGAGACCCAGTACTTC. It encodes CASSPPTAFSGSGETQYF.

CDR3: CASSPLPGRQNYEQYF. DNA for the CDR3: TGTGCCAGCAGCCCCCTTCCGGGGAGACAAAACTACGAGCAGTACTTC. The chain joins TRBV5-4 to TRBJ2-7, with D perhaps matching TRBD2 (5 bases). Trimming left V 4 bases short and J 3 bases short, with 20 bases between. CDR3 length equals 16 residues. Germline-derived CDR1 and CDR2 are SGHNT and YYREEE (reference sequence).

J is TRBJ1-5 and V is TRBV18; unclear D gene. Trimming took off 6 bases at V and 2 bases at J, with 11 bases between the two ends. Looked up from germline, CDR1 is KGHSH and CDR2 is LQKENI. This CDR3 has 14 amino acids. CDR3 bases: TGTGCCAGCTCTGAGGGATCCGGCAATCAGCCCCAGCATTTT. It codes for CASSEGSGNQPQHF.

CDR3 amino acids: CASSPPEGGKLFF. CDR3 sequence (DNA): TGTGCCAGCTCACCACCAGAGGGTGGAAAACTGTTTTTT. The chain couples TRBV18 to TRBJ1-4; no firm D call. Between the trimmed V and J ends, which lost 0 bases and 10 bases, there was a span of 9 bases. The germline V gene has CDR1 KGHSH and CDR2 LQKENI. The CDR3 consists of 13 residues.

This clone was found once. This chain links TRBV7-9 with TRBJ2-1, with D perhaps TRBD1 (6 bases). The CDR3 covers 14 residues. Germline values: CDR1 SEHNR, CDR2 FQNEAQ (reference sequence). Trimming stripped 0 bases from V and 14 bases from J, with 17 bases between. In DNA, the CDR3 is TGTGCCAGCAGCTTAGCTGGCTTGGACAGCTCGGAGTTCTTC. Amino acids: CASSLAGLDSSEFF.

The rearrangement links TRBV9 to TRBJ2-7, with TRBD2 matching 10 bases. Trimming at V came to 2 bases and at J to 5 bases, leaving 1 base not matched to a gene. CDR3 length: 13 amino acids. The germline CDR1 and CDR2 sequences are SGDLS and YYNGEE. CDR3 coding DNA: TGTGCCAGCAGCGTTGGACTAGCGGACGAGCAGTACTTC. Translation: CASSVGLADEQYF.

As concerns this clone: Within the sample, other DNA sequences also encode this same CDR3. The genes are TRBV20-1 and TRBJ2-3; D call uncertain. The V and J ends lost 6 bases and 4 bases respectively, with 8 bases between them. The V gene's germline CDR1 is DFQATT and CDR2 SNEGSKA (reference sequence). The CDR3 contains 11 residues. The CDR3 reads CSAPLADTQYF. The CDR3 DNA sequence: TGCAGTGCCCCCCTAGCAGATACGCAGTATTTT.

The V and J genes are TRBV27 and TRBJ2-5, with a tentative D call TRBD2 (6 bases). TRBJ2-7 matches the DNA end more closely, so the J call is doubtful. This CDR3 contains 14 residues. The germline gives CDR1 MNHEY, CDR2 SMNVEV (reference sequence). The CDR3 spells CASSLLWRGDEQYF. The CDR3 DNA reads TGTGCCAGCAGCCTCTTGTGGCGGGGCGACGAGCAGTACTTC.

The chain joins TRBV2 to TRBJ2-7; D not resolved. Germline loops: CDR1 SNHLY, CDR2 FYNNEI. Between the trimmed V and J ends, which lost 3 bases and 2 bases, there was a span of 8 bases. The CDR3 contains 13 residues. CDR3 nucleotides: TGTGCCAGCAGTGAGGGCGGAACCTACGAGCAGTACTTC. This encodes CASSEGGTYEQYF.

The chain uses TRBV27 and TRBJ1-1; TRBD1 aligns across 7 bases. With 2 bases clipped from V and 11 bases from J, the junction kept 32 bases outside the gene matches. CDR3 length: 21 amino acids. The germline V gene encodes CDR1 MNHEY and CDR2 SMNVEV (reference sequence). CDR3 DNA: TGTGCCAGCAGTTTAAATAGGAGAGGGGGCAGAGTTATTATGCCCCCGCTGCGTGCTTTCTTT. Residues: CASSLNRRGGRVIMPPLRAFF.